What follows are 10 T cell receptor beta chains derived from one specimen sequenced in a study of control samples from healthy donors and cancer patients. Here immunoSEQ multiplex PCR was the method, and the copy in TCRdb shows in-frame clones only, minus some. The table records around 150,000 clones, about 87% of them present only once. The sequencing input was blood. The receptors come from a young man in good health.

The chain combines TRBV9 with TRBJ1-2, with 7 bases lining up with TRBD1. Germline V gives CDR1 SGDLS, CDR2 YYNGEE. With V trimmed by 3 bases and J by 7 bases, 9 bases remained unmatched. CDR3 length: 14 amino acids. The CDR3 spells CASSARGTERGYTF. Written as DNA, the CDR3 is TGTGCCAGCAGCGCAAGAGGGACAGAGCGTGGCTACACCTTC. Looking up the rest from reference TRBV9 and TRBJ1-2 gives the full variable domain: DSGVTQTPKHLITATGQRVTLRCSPRSGDLSVYWYQQSLDQGLQFLIQYYNGEERAKGNILERFSAQQFPDLHSELNLSSLELGDSALYFCASSARGTERGYTFGSGTRLTVV.

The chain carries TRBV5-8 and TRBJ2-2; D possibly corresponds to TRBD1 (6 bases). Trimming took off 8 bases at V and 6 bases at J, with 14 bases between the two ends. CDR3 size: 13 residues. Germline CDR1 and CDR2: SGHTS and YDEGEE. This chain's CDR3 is CASGTPIAGELFF. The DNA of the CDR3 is TGTGCCAGTGGGACACCCATAGCCGGGGAGCTGTTTTTT.

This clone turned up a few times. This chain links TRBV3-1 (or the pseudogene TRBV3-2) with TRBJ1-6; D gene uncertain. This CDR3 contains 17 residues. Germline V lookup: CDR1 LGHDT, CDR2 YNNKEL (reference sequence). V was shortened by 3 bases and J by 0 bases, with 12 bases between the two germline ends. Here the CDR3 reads CASSHAYSGSYNSPLHF. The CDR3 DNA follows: TGTGCCAGCAGCCACGCTTATAGCGGCTCCTATAATTCACCCCTCCACTTT.

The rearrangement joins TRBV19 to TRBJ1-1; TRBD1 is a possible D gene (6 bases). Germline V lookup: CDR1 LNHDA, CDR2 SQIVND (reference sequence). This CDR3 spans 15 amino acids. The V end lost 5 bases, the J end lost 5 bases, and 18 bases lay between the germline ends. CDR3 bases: TGTGCCAGTAGTCATACAGGGCCGGGAGGGACTGAAGCTTTCTTT. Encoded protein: CASSHTGPGGTEAFF.

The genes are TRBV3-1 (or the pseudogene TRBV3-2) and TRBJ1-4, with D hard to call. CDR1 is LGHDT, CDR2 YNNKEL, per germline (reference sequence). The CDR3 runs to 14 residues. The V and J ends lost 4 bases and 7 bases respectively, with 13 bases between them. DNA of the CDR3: TGTGCCAGCAGCCTTAACCCTCGGGGTGAAAAACTGTTTTTT. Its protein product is CASSLNPRGEKLFF.

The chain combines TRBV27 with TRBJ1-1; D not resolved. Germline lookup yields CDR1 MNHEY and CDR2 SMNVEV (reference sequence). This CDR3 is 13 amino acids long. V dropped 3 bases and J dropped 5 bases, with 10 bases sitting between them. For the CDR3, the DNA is TGTGCCAGCAGTTTGGTGGGGAGGACTGAAGCTTTCTTT. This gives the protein CASSLVGRTEAFF.

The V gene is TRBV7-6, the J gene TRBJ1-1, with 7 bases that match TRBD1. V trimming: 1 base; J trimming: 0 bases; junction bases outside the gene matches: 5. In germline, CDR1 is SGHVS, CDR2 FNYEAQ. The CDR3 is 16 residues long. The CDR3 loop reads CASSLGTGVMNTEAFF. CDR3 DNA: TGTGCCAGCAGCTTAGGGACAGGAGTTATGAACACTGAAGCTTTCTTT.

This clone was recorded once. Here the CDR3 DNA reads TGTGCCAGCAGCCACGACAGTCTGGAAAGGGCCCAGTACTTC. Its protein is CASSHDSLERAQYF. This chain joins TRBV5-5 and TRBJ2-5; possibly TRBD1 for D (5 bases). The germline V gene encodes CDR1 SGHKS and CDR2 YYEKEE (reference sequence). The V end lost 4 bases, the J end lost 9 bases, and 19 bases lay between the germline ends. The CDR3 extends over 14 amino acids.

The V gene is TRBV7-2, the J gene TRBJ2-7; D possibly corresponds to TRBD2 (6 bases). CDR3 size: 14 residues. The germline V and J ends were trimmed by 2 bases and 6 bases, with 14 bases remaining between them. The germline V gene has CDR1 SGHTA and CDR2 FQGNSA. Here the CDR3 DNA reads TGTGCCAGCAGCTTATCCGCCGGGAGTGTCGAGCAGTACTTC. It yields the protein CASSLSAGSVEQYF.

DNA of the CDR3: TGTGCCAGCAGCTTAGGTGGTGCGGTAGCTAACTATGGCTACACCTTC. Amino acid sequence: CASSLGGAVANYGYTF. This chain uses TRBV7-2 with TRBJ1-2; D not certain. The CDR3 is made up of 16 amino acids. CDR1 and CDR2 (germline): SGHTA, FQGNSA. V was pared by 1 base and J by 0 bases, with 12 bases between.